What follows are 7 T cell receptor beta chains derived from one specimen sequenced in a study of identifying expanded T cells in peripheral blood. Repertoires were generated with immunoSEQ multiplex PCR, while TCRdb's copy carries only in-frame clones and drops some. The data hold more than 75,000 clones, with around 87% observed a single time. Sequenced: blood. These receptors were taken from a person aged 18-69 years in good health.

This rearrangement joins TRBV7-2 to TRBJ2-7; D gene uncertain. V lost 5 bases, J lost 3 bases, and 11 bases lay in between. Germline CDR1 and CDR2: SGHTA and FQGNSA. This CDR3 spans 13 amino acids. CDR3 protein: CASSRYRDYEQYF. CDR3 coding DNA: TGTGCCAGCAGCCGTTACAGAGACTACGAGCAGTACTTC. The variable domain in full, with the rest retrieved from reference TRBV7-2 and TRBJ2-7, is GAGVSQSPSNKVTEKGKDVELRCDPISGHTALYWYRQSLGQGLEFLIYFQGNSAPDKSGLPSDRFSAERTGGSVSTLTIQRTQQEDSAVYLCASSRYRDYEQYFGPGTRLTVT.

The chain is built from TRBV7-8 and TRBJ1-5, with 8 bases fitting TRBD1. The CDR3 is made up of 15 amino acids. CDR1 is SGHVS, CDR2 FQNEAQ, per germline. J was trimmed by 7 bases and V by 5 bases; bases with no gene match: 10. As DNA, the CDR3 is TGTGCCAGCAGCCTCGGACAGGGCAAAGGACAGCCCCAGCATTTT. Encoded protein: CASSLGQGKGQPQHF.

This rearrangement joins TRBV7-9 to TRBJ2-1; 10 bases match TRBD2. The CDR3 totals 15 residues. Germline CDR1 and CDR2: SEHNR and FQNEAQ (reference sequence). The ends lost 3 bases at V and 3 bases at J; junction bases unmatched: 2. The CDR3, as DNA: TGTGCCAGCAGCTTCCTAGCGGGGGTCTACAATGAGCAGTTCTTC. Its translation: CASSFLAGVYNEQFF. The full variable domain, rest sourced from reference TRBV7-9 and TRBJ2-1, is DTGVSQNPRHKITKRGQNVTFRCDPISEHNRLYWYRQTLGQGPEFLTYFQNEAQLEKSRLLSDRFSAERPKGSFSTLEIQRTEQGDSAMYLCASSFLAGVYNEQFFGPGTRLTVL.

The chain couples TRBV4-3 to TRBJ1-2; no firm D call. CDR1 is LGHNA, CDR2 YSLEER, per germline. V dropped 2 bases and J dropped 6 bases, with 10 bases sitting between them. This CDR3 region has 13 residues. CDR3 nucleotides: TGCGCCAGCAGCCAACTGGAAGGGCATGGCTACACCTTC. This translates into CASSQLEGHGYTF.

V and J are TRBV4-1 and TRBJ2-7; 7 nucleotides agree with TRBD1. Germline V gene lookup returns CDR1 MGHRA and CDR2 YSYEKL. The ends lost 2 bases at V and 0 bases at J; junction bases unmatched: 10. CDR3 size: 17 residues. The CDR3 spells CASSQSLQQGSSYEQYF. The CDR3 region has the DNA TGCGCCAGCAGCCAAAGCCTCCAACAGGGGAGCTCCTACGAGCAGTACTTC.

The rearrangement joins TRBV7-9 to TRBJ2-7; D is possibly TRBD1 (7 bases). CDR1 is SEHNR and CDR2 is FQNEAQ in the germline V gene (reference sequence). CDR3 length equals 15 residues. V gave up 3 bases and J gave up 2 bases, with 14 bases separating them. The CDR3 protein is CASSFPGGIAYEQYF. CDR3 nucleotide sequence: TGTGCCAGCAGCTTCCCAGGGGGGATCGCCTACGAGCAGTACTTC. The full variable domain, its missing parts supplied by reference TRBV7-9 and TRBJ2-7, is DTGVSQNPRHKITKRGQNVTFRCDPISEHNRLYWYRQTLGQGPEFLTYFQNEAQLEKSRLLSDRFSAERPKGSFSTLEIQRTEQGDSAMYLCASSFPGGIAYEQYFGPGTRLTVT.

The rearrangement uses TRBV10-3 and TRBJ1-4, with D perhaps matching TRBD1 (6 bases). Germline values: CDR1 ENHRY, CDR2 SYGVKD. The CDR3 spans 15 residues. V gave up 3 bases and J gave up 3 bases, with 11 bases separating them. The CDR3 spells CAISDGGDANEKLFF. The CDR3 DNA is TGTGCCATCAGTGACGGGGGCGACGCTAATGAAAAACTGTTTTTT.